The clone carrying this TCR beta chain was counted at least ten times. The data belong to a study of T cells after yellow fever vaccination. TCRdb re-derived calls from the 5' RACE reads in MiXCR, one entry per CDR3 protein. The sample has roughly 320,000 distinct CDR3 sequences, about 11% seen once. CDR3 length: 12 residues. In germline, CDR1 is SQVTM, CDR2 ANQGSEA. V lost 7 bases and J lost 6, with 12 bases in between. This sample comprised CD4+ T cells sorted from PBMCs, obtained 45 days after the yellow fever booster vaccination. The chain uses TRBV29-1 and TRBJ2-2; D uncertain. The clonotype originates from a man between 18 and 35 years old who received the YFV17D yellow fever vaccine. CDR3 bases: TGCAGCGCCCTAACTCCTTCCGGGGAGCTGTTTTTT. Translated: CSALTPSGELFF.